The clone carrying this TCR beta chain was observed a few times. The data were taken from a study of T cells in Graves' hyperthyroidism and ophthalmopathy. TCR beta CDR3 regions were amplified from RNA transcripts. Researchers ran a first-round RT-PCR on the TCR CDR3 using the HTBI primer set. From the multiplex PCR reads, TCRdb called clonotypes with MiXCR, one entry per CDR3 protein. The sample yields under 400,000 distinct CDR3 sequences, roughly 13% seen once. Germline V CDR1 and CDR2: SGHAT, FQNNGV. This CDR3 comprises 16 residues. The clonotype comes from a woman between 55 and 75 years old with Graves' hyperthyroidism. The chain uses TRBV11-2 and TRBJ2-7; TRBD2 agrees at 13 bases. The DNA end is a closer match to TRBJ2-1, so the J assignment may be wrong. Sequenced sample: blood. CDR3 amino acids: CASSQRTSGSSYEQFF. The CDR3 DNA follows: TGTGCCAGCAGCCAAAGGACTAGCGGGAGCTCCTACGAGCAGTTCTTC.